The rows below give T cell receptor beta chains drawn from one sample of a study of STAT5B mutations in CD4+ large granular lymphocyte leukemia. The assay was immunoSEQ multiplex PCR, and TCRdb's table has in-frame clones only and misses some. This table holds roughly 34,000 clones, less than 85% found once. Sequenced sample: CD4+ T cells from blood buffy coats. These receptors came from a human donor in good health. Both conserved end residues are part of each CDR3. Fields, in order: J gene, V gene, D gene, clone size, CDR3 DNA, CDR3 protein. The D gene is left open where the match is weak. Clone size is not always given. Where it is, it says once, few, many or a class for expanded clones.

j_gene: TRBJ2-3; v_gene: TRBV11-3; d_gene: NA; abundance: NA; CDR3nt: TGTGCCAGCAGCTTTGGTGGGGATACGCAGTATTTT; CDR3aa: CASSFGGDTQYF
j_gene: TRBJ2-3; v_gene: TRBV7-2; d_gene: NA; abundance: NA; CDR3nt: TGTGCCAGCTCCAACACAGATACGCAGTATTTT; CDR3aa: CASSNTDTQYF
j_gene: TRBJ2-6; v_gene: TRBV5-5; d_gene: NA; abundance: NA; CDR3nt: TGTGCCAGCAGCCTGGCTGGGGCCAACGTCCTGACTTTC; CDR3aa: CASSLAGANVLTF
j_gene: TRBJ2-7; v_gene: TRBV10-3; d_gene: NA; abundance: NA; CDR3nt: TGTGCCATCAGCAACAGGGATATAAACGAGCAGTACTTC; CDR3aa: CAISNRDINEQYF
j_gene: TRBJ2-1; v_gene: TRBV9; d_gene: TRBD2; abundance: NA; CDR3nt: TGTGCCAGCAGCGTAGTCTGGGGGGGAAATGAGCAGTTCTTC; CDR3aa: CASSVVWGGNEQFF
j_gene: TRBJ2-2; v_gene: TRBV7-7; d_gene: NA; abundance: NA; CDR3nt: TGTGCTAGCAGCTTCCAGGGGGGTTCGAACACCGGGGAGCTGTTTTTT; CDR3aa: CASSFQGGSNTGELFF
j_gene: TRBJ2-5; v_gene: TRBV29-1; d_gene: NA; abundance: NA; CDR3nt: TGCAGCGTTGAATTAGCCAGACAACAAGAGACCCAGTACTTC; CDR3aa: CSVELARQQETQYF
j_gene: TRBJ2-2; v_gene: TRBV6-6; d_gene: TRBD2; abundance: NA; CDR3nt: TGTGCCAGCAGTTACGTGTCGGGGGGGACCGGGGAGCTGTTTTTT; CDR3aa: CASSYVSGGTGELFF
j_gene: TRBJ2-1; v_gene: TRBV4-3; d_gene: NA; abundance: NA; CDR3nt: TGCGCCAGCAGCCAAGACTTACCTTTCGGCGAGCGGATCTCCTACAATGAGCAGTTCTTC; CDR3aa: CASSQDLPFGERISYNEQFF
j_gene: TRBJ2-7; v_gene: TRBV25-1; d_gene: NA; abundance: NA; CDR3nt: TGTGCCAGCAGTGAACTGGGATACGAGCAGTACTTC; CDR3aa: CASSELGYEQYF
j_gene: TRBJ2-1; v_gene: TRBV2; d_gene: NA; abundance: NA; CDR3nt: TGTGCCAGCAAGGCCGGACAGAACAATGAGCAGTTCTTC; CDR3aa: CASKAGQNNEQFF
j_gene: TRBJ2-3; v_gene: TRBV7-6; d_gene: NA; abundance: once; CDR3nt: TGTGCCAGCAGCTTAGCGAGTCGACTAGATTGGAGCACAGATACGCAGTATTTT; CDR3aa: CASSLASRLDWSTDTQYF
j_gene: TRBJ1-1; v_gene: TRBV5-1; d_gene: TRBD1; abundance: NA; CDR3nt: TGCGCCAGCAGCTTCTCAGGGGGAAACACTGAAGCTTTCTTT; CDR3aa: CASSFSGGNTEAFF
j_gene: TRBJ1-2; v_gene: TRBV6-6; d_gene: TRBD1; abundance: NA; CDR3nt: TGTGCCAGCAGTGACCGGCTCGGACAGGGATATGGCTACACCTTC; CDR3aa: CASSDRLGQGYGYTF
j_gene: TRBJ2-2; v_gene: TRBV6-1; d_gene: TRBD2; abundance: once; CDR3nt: TGTGCCAGCAGTGAATTTTACCCCGGACTAGCGGGGAGCACCGGGGAGCTGTTTTTT; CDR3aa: CASSEFYPGLAGSTGELFF
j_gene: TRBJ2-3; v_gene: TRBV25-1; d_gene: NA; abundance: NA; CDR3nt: TGTGCCAGCAGTGAATCAGGACCAGATACGCAGTATTTT; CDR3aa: CASSESGPDTQYF
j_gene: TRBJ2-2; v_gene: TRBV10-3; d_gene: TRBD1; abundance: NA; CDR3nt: TGTGCCATCAGTGAGTCGAACAGGGGTACCGGGGAGCTGTTTTTT; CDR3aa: CAISESNRGTGELFF
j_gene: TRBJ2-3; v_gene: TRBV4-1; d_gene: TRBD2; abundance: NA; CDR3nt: TGCGCCAGCAGCCAGACACATAGTACGGGGGGGTCTGATTCTAGCACAGATACGCAGTATTTT; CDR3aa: CASSQTHSTGGSDSSTDTQYF
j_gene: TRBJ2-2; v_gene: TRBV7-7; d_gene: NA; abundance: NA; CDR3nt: TGTGCTAGCAGCTCCACGGGAGTCTCGAACACCGGGGAGCTGTTTTTT; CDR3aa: CASSSTGVSNTGELFF
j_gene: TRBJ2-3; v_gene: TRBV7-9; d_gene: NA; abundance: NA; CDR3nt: TGTGCCAGCAGCGTAGGGACCCGAACTGATACGCAGTATTTT; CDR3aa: CASSVGTRTDTQYF
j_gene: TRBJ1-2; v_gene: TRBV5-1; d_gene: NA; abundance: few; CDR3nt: TGCGCCAGCAGCTTAATAACCACCGGCCCCTATGGCTACACCTTC; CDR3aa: CASSLITTGPYGYTF
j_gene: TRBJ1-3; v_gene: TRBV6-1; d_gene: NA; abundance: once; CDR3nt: TGTGCCAGCAAGCTTGAGGGCTCGGGAAACACCATATATTTT; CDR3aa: CASKLEGSGNTIYF
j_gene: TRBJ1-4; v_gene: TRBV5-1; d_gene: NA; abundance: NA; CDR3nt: TGCGCCAGCAGCTTGTTGGAGGGTGGCGAAAAACTGTTTTTT; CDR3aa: CASSLLEGGEKLFF
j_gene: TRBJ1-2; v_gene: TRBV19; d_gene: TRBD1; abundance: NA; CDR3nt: TGTTGGGGGACAGGCTATGGCTACACCTTC; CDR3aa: CWGTGYGYTF
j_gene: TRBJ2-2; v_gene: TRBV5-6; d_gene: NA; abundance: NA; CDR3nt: TGTGCCAGCAGCTTGTTCGGGATTAACACCGGGGAGCTGTTTTTT; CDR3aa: CASSLFGINTGELFF
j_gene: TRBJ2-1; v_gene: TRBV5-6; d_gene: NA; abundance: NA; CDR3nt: TGTGCCAGCAGCGAAGGACTATTTCATGAGCAGTTCTTC; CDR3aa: CASSEGLFHEQFF
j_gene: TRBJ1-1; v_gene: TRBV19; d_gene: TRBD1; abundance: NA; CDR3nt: TGTGCCAGTAGTGACAGGGGCCTCATGAACACTGAAGCTTTCTTT; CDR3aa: CASSDRGLMNTEAFF
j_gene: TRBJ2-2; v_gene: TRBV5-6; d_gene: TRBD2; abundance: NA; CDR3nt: TGTGCCAGCAGCGGACTAGCGGGAAGCCCGACCGGGGAGCTGTTTTTT; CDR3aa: CASSGLAGSPTGELFF
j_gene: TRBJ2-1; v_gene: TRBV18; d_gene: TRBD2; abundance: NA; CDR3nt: TGTGCCAGCTCACCACGACTAGCGGGAGACAATGAGCAGTTCTTC; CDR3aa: CASSPRLAGDNEQFF
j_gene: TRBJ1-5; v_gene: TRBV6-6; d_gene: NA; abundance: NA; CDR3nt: TGTGCCAGCAGTTACCGCAATCAGCCCCAGCATTTT; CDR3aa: CASSYRNQPQHF
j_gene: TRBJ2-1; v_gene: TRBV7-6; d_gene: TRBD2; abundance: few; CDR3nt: TGTGCCAGCAGCTTAATAGCGGGAGCTAACAATGAGCAGTTCTTC; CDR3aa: CASSLIAGANNEQFF
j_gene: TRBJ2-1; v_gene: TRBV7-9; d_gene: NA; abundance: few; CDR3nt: TGTGCCAGCAGCTTAGCGCAGACCGAGCAGTTCTTC; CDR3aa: CASSLAQTEQFF
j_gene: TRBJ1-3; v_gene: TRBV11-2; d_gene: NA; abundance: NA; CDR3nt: TGTGCCAGCAGCGTGACCCAGGGGTTCACCATATATTTT; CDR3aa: CASSVTQGFTIYF
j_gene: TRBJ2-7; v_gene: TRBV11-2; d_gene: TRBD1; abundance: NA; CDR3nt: TGTGCCAGCAGCAACCCCGGGACAGTGAAATCCTACGAGCAGTACTTC; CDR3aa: CASSNPGTVKSYEQYF
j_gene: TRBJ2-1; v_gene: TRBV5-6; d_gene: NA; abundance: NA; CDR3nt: TGTGCCAGCAGCTGGGGACATACGGGAGGTGAGCAGTTCTTC; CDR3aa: CASSWGHTGGEQFF
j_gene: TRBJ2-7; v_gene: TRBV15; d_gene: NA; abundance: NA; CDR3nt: TGTGCCACCAGCAGAGGGCTTACGGGAGTCGCTTCCTACGAGCAGTACTTC; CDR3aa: CATSRGLTGVASYEQYF
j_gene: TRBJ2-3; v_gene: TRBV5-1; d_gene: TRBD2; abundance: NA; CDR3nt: TGCGCCAGCAGCCCACTAGCGGGGGGGCTGAGCACAGATACGCAGTATTTT; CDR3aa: CASSPLAGGLSTDTQYF
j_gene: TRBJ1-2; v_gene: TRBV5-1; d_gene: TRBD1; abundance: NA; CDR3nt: TGCGCCAGCAGCGAGGGACAGAACTATGGCTACACCTTC; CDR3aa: CASSEGQNYGYTF
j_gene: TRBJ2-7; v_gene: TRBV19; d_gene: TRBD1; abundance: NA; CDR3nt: TGTGCCACGGCTTTTCGAGGGACAGGGCTCCCTAACGAGCAGTACTTC; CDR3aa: CATAFRGTGLPNEQYF
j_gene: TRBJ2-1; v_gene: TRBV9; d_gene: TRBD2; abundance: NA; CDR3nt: TGTGCCAGCAGCGTACGTCTAGCGGGGTACAATGAGCAGTTCTTC; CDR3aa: CASSVRLAGYNEQFF
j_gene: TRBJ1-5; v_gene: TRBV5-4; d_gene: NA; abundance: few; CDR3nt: TGTGCCAGCAGCTTGGCCAAGGTGCCTCGAGGGAGCAATCAGCCCCAGCATTTT; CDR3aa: CASSLAKVPRGSNQPQHF
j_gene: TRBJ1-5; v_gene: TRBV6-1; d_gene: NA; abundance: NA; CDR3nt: TGTGCCAGCAGTGAAAAAACCTCAGGGGTAGGTAGCAATCAGCCCCAGCATTTT; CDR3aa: CASSEKTSGVGSNQPQHF
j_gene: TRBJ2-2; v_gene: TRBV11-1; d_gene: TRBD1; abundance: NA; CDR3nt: TGTGCCAGCAGCATGGACAGGGCCGGGGAGCTGTTTTTT; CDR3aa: CASSMDRAGELFF
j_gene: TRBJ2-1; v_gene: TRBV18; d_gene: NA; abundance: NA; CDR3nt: TGTGCCAGCTCACCTTTCGGGACGGGAGTCCGATCGAATGAGCAGTTCTTC; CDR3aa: CASSPFGTGVRSNEQFF
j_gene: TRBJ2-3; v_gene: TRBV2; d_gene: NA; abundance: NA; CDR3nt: TGTGCCAGCAGCTGGACTCCTAGCACAGATACGCAGTATTTT; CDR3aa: CASSWTPSTDTQYF
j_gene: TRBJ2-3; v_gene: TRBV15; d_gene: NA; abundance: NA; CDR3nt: TGTGCCACCAGCAGTGTCCGAGATACGCAGTATTTT; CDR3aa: CATSSVRDTQYF
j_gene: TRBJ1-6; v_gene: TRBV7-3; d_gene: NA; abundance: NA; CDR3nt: TGTGCCAGCAGCTTCGAGAATTCACCCCTCCACTTT; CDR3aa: CASSFENSPLHF
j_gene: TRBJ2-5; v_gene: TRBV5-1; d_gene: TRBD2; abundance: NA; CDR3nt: TGCGCCAGCAGCGCCGGGGGGGCCCAAGAGACCCAGTACTTC; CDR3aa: CASSAGGAQETQYF
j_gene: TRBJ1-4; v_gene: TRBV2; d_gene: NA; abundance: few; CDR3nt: TGTGCCAGCAGTCTAACGGGTACGACTAATGAAAAACTGTTTTTT; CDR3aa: CASSLTGTTNEKLFF
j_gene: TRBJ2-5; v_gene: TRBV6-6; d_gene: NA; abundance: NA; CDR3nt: TGTGCCAGCAGTTTCGGACAAACCATCCAGGAGACCCAGTACTTC; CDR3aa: CASSFGQTIQETQYF
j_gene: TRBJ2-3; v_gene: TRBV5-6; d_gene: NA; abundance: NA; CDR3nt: TGTGCCAGCAGCTTGAGCGGCACAGATACGCAGTATTTT; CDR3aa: CASSLSGTDTQYF
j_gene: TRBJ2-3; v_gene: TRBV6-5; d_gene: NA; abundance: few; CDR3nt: TGTGCCAGCAGGAGGGGAGAGGATACAGATACGCAGTATTTT; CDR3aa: CASRRGEDTDTQYF